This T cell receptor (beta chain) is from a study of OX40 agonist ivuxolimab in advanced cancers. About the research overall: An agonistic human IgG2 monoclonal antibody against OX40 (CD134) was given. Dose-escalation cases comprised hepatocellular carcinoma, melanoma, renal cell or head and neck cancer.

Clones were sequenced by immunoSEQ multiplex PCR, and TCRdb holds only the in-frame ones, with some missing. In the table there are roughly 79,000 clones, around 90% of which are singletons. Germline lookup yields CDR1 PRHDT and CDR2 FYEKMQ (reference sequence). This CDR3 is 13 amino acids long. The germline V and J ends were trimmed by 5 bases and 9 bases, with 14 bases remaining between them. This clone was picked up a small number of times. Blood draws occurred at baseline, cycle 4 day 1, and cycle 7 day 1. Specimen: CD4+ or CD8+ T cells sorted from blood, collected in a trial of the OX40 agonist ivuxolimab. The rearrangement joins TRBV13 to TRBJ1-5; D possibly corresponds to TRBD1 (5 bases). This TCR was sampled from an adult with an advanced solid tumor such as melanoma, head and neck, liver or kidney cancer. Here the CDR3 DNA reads TGTGCCAGCAGCCAACAGGTGGAGGGGCCCCAGCATTTT. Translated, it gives CASSQQVEGPQHF.